A selection of T cell receptor beta chains follows, all from one sample in a study of blood T cell repertoires in COVID-19. TCRdb's table, derived via immunoSEQ multiplex PCR, lists solely in-frame clones and lacks some. Among tens of thousands of clones listed, about 90% were seen once. The sample taken for sequencing was peripheral blood. The receptor set was obtained from a human donor with active COVID-19. The donor label of this sample is uncertain. Each CDR3 is given with its conserved first and last residue. A D gene is named only where the DNA matches it firmly. The size entry is marked missing in some rows and otherwise reads once, few, many or a size class.

v_call	j_call	clone_size	d_call	cdr3_aa	cdr3_nt
TRBV9	TRBJ1-1	-	TRBD1	CASSAQDRGTTEAFF	TGTGCCAGCAGCGCCCAGGACAGGGGGACCACTGAAGCTTTCTTT
TRBV6-2/TRBV6-3	TRBJ1-5	-	-	CASNPMDIPINQPQHF	TGTGCCAGCAACCCCATGGACATCCCAATCAATCAGCCCCAGCATTTT
TRBV4-3	TRBJ1-1	-	-	CASSQDTWEGTEAFF	TGCGCCAGCAGCCAAGATACCTGGGAGGGCACTGAAGCTTTCTTT
TRBV21-1	TRBJ1-1	-	-	CASSITPGHPTLRTEAFF	TGTGCCAGCAGCATAACGCCGGGACACCCTACACTCCGCACTGAAGCTTTCTTT
TRBV6-2/TRBV6-3	TRBJ1-1	-	-	CASSKMGARTEAFF	TGTGCCAGCAGTAAAATGGGGGCTCGGACTGAAGCTTTCTTT
TRBV7-6	TRBJ2-7	-	-	CASSPGQTSYEQYF	TGTGCCAGCAGCCCCGGACAGACATCCTACGAGCAGTACTTC
TRBV19	TRBJ2-2	-	TRBD1	CASSISGTASITGELFF	TGTGCCAGTAGTATATCCGGGACAGCGAGTATCACCGGGGAGCTGTTTTTT
TRBV4-2	TRBJ2-7	-	-	CASSQEAFSTAGTYEQYF	TGTGCCAGCAGCCAAGAGGCGTTCAGTACAGCAGGAACTTACGAGCAGTACTTC
TRBV7-7	TRBJ1-6	once	-	CASSLGSSSPLHF	TGTGCTAGCAGCTTAGGCTCGAGTTCACCCCTCCACTTT
TRBV4-2	TRBJ2-5	-	TRBD2	CASSQDPSGVVQYF	TGTGCCAGCAGCCAAGATCCCAGCGGGGTTGTCCAGTACTTC
TRBV7-9	TRBJ2-7	-	-	CASSRDRMLGYYEQYF	TGTGCCAGCAGCCGAGACAGGATGCTTGGTTACTACGAGCAGTACTTC
TRBV5-6	TRBJ2-7	few	-	CASSFLSIDDEQYF	TGTGCCAGCAGCTTCCTCAGTATTGATGACGAGCAGTACTTC
TRBV6-5	TRBJ2-7	-	TRBD2	CASSLGRGEQYF	TGTGCCAGCAGTTTGGGGAGGGGTGAGCAGTACTTC
TRBV19	TRBJ1-6	-	-	CASTLQGFAYNSPLHF	TGTGCCAGTACACTTCAGGGGTTTGCCTATAATTCACCCCTCCACTTT
TRBV11-2	TRBJ1-5	few	TRBD1	CASSSTTGANQPQHF	TGTGCCAGCAGCTCCACGACAGGGGCTAATCAGCCCCAGCATTTT
TRBV28	TRBJ2-7	-	-	CASSSLAPYEQYF	TGTGCCAGCAGTTCTCTGGCCCCTTACGAGCAGTACTTC
TRBV7-2	TRBJ2-3	-	-	CASSPSRDNTDTQYF	TGTGCCAGCAGCCCCAGCAGGGATAACACAGATACGCAGTATTTT
TRBV5-5	TRBJ2-1	-	TRBD1	CASSLRQGASYNEQFF	TGTGCCAGCAGCTTGAGGCAGGGGGCTTCCTACAATGAGCAGTTCTTC
TRBV25-1	TRBJ1-2	once	-	CASSEWGGLNDYGYTF	TGTGCCAGCAGTGAATGGGGGGGGCTGAATGACTATGGCTACACCTTC
TRBV2	TRBJ1-2	-	-	CASSEVGVMVYGYTF	TGTGCCAGCAGTGAAGTAGGGGTTATGGTCTATGGCTACACCTTC
TRBV11-2	TRBJ1-2	-	-	CASSSLRGPNYGYTF	TGTGCCAGCAGCTCTCTCAGGGGACCTAACTATGGCTACACCTTC
TRBV4-2	TRBJ2-5	-	TRBD2	CASSQHRRTSGGAQETQYF	TGTGCCAGCAGCCAACATCGTAGGACTAGCGGGGGAGCTCAAGAGACCCAGTACTTC
TRBV7-2	TRBJ2-5	-	TRBD1	CASSSTGLETQYF	TGTGCCAGCAGCTCGACAGGGTTGGAGACCCAGTACTTC